This T cell receptor (beta chain) was documented in a study of cytomegalovirus exposure and HLA in healthy donors. Trimming cost V 4 bases and J 4 bases; bases outside gene matches: 3. This CDR3 has 13 residues. Looked up from germline, CDR1 is MNHNS and CDR2 is SASEGT. This clone was counted between two and nine times. Produced via immunoSEQ multiplex PCR; TCRdb's table is partial and in-frame only. The sample has 150,000 to 200,000 clones, roughly nine tenths seen once. The donors were part of the validation cohort of fewer than 150 subjects. That cohort was separate from the first cohort, which comprised 666 subjects.

Sequencing used PBMCs. The gene calls are TRBV6-1 and TRBJ1-1, with 7 bases fitting TRBD1. The sequence was collected from a man under 40 in good health and CMV-seropositive. The CDR3 DNA sequence: TGTGCCAGCAGTGTCTCAGGGGGCACTGAAGCTTTCTTT. It is translated as CASSVSGGTEAFF.